The clone carrying this T cell receptor (beta chain) was detected ten times or more. Its antigen remains unknown. TCRdb independently ran MiXCR on the 5' RACE reads; one entry per CDR3 protein. The table includes around 50,000 distinct CDR3 sequences, roughly 3.8% detected once. The data belong to a study of neurological immune-mediated disorders. Study results and caveats: HTLV-1-associated myelopathy had the most TCR clonal expansion, and multiple sclerosis had the least, less than healthy controls.

V lost 10 bases and J 3 bases, leaving 15 bases between the germline ends. This CDR3 region has 14 residues. Germline CDR1 and CDR2: SEHNR and FQNEAQ (reference sequence). The origin of this receptor is a man between 60 and 70 years old with multiple sclerosis. Sequenced input: PBMCs. The rearrangement uses TRBV7-9 and TRBJ2-2; a possible D gene is TRBD2 (5 bases). Here the CDR3 reads CATPVDGDTGELFF. CDR3 nucleotide sequence: TGTGCCACCCCGGTAGACGGGGACACCGGGGAGCTGTTTTTT.